The clone carrying this T cell receptor (beta chain) was detected only a few times. Its antigen is unidentified. The entry originates in a study of T cell responses to AZD1222 COVID-19 vaccine. General study results and limits: Reportedly, nearly half the spike-specific TCRs target unmutated variant regions. Seropositivity was recorded at baseline in only 5 or 6 AZD1222 recipients. Spike regions recognized by vaccine-associated CD4 TCRs spanned the protein, led by 160-218 and 743-854. Among the donors, most were white British and more were female, and clonal diversity was possibly underestimated.

Generated by immunoSEQ multiplex PCR, the TCRdb table keeps only in-frame clones and is missing some. The repertoire holds around 140,000 clones, roughly 90% seen once, with 1.6% in the top ten. This CDR3 comprises 15 residues. V shed 1 base and J 5 bases; nucleotides not matched to a gene: 4. Per germline, CDR1 LNHDA and CDR2 SQIVND (reference sequence). This chain links TRBV19 with TRBJ2-1, with 8 positions matching TRBD2. The TCR originated in an adult in good health. The sample here was peripheral blood, taken on day 0 of AZD1222 vaccination. The CDR3, as DNA: TGTGCCAGTAGTATAGTACGGGGGGGTGACAATGAGCAGTTCTTC. It specifies CASSIVRGGDNEQFF.